The sequence of this T cell receptor (beta chain) was determined in a study of blood T cell repertoires in COVID-19. Overall study: The United States, Italy and Spain provided the acute and convalescent COVID-19 samples.

J was trimmed by 9 bases and V by 4 bases; bases with no gene match: 8. The CDR3 spans 14 residues. CDR1 and CDR2 (germline): SGHDN, FVKESK. Clones were sequenced by immunoSEQ multiplex PCR, and TCRdb holds only the in-frame ones, with some missing. This sample has about 250,000 clones, with approximately 82% found just once. Sequences were obtained from peripheral blood. The sequence was obtained from a man aged 40-49 years with active or convalescent COVID-19. The rearrangement links TRBV14 to TRBJ2-7; 11 bases align to TRBD1. The CDR3: CASSLLGTGGSQYF. The DNA for the CDR3 is TGTGCCAGCAGCCTACTAGGGACAGGGGGATCGCAGTACTTC.